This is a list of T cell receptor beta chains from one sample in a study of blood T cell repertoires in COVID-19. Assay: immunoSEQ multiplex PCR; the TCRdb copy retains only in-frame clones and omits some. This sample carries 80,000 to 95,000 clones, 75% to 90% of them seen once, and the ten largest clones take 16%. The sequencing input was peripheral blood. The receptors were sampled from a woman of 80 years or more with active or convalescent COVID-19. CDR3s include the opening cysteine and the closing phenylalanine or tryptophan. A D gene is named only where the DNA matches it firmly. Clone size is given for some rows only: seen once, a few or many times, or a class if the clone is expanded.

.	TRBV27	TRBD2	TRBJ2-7	CASIQAGGPYEQYF	TGTGCCAGCATTCAAGCGGGAGGGCCTTACGAGCAGTACTTC
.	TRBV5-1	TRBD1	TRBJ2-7	CASSFETGFAEQYF	TGCGCCAGCAGCTTCGAGACAGGGTTTGCCGAGCAGTACTTC
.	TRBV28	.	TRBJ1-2	CASSLSGTHGYTF	TGTGCCAGCAGTTTATCAGGTACCCATGGCTACACCTTC
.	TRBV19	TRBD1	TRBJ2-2	CASRQGQGAYLNTGELFF	TGTGCCAGTAGACAGGGCCAGGGGGCCTATCTGAACACCGGGGAGCTGTTTTTT
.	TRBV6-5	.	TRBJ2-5	CASSPRSYQETQYF	TGTGCCAGCAGCCCCAGGTCCTACCAAGAGACCCAGTACTTC
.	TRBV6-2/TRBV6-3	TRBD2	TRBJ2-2	CASSYPSSGGAGNGELFF	TGTGCCAGCAGTTACCCTTCTAGCGGGGGGGCCGGGAACGGGGAGCTGTTTTTT
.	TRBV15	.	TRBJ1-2	CATSKDSLEIYGYTF	TGTGCCACCAGCAAGGACAGTTTAGAGATCTATGGCTACACCTTC
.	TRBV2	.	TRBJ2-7	CASSEAPPDEQYF	TGTGCCAGCAGTGAAGCTCCCCCAGACGAGCAGTACTTC
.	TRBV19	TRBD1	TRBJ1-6	CASRTGGWSPLHF	TGTGCCAGTAGGACAGGGGGCTGGTCACCCCTCCACTTT
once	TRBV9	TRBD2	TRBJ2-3	CASSVSLAGPGADTQYF	TGTGCCAGCAGCGTTTCACTAGCGGGGCCAGGGGCAGATACGCAGTATTTT
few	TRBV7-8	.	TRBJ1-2	CASSPQPQGYGYTF	TGTGCCAGCAGCCCGCAGCCGCAGGGCTATGGCTACACCTTC
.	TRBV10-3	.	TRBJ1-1	CAISASGSEAFF	TGTGCCATCAGTGCTTCAGGTAGTGAAGCTTTCTTT
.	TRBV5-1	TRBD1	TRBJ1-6	CASGQGDSPLHF	TGCGCCAGCGGGCAGGGGGACTCACCCCTCCACTTT
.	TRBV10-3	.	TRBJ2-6	CAISEIAGFGANVLTF	TGTGCCATCAGTGAGATAGCAGGGTTCGGGGCCAACGTCCTGACTTTC
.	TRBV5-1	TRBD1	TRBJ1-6	CASSGGQGEFSPLHF	TGCGCCAGCAGCGGGGGACAGGGGGAATTCTCACCCCTCCACTTT
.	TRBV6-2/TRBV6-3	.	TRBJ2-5	CASSPADSPETQYF	TGTGCCAGCAGTCCGGCGGACTCCCCAGAGACCCAGTACTTC
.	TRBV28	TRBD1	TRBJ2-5	CASRTGLETQYF	TGTGCCAGCAGGACAGGGCTAGAGACCCAGTACTTC
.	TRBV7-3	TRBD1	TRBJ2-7	CASSPGTGSYEQYF	TGTGCCAGCAGCCCCGGGACAGGGTCTTACGAGCAGTACTTC
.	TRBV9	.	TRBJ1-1	CASSPHAEGSITEAFF	TGTGCCAGCAGCCCCCACGCGGAGGGATCTATCACTGAAGCTTTCTTT
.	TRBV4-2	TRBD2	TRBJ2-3	CASSQDVIAGGPSSTDTQYF	TGTGCCAGCAGCCAAGACGTAATAGCGGGGGGCCCTAGTAGCACAGATACGCAGTATTTT